A single T cell receptor (beta chain) is shown here with its context. Its antigen is undetermined. These data come from a study of identical twins. Whole-study results and caveats: The abundant beta clonotypes from cord blood had fewer insertions, and memory repertoires had none of this.

The CDR3 covers 17 residues. The V gene's germline CDR1 is LNHNV and CDR2 YYDKDF (reference sequence). With V trimmed by 6 bases and J by 5 bases, 16 bases remained unmatched. A universal primer site came from template switching; cDNA carried unique molecular identifiers. TCRdb reanalysed the 5' RACE reads using MiXCR and keeps one entry per CDR3 protein. The sample includes a few hundred thousand distinct CDR3 sequences, 10% of them seen just once. Sample: memory T cells sorted from blood. The receptor was derived from a man over 45 in good health. The V gene is TRBV15, the J gene TRBJ2-5; TRBD1 matches 9 bases. Here the CDR3 reads CATSTIPMDRGVETQYF. CDR3 in DNA: TGTGCCACCAGTACCATACCCATGGACAGGGGAGTGGAGACCCAGTACTTC. The full variable domain, its missing parts supplied by reference TRBV15 and TRBJ2-5, is DAMVIQNPRYQVTQFGKPVTLSCSQTLNHNVMYWYQQKSSQAPKLLFHYYDKDFNNEADTPDNFQSRRPNTSFCFLDIRSPGLGDTAMYLCATSTIPMDRGVETQYFGPGTRLLVL.